Following are 9 T cell receptor beta chains from one sample sequenced in a study of regulatory T cells in long-lasting Graves disease. HTBI primers from iRepertoire and Arm-PCR of CDR3 regions yielded the TCR beta libraries. TCRdb reprocessed the multiplex PCR reads with MiXCR, giving one entry per CDR3 protein. The sample carries about 430,000 distinct CDR3 sequences, roughly 21% recorded once. Time point indicated: persistent/refractory GD, antithyroid drugs over 5 years with positive TRAb. Preparation of the TCR library used RNA extracted from PBMCs. The specimen was peripheral blood mononuclear cells (PBMCs), collected when the disease was refractory, from a patient treated with antithyroid drugs. The receptors shown here come from a female donor with Graves disease.

This clonotype was counted a few times. The chain recombines TRBV10-2 with TRBJ1-1; D might be TRBD1 (5 bases). Germline V CDR1 and CDR2: WSHSY, SAAADI. The CDR3 totals 15 residues. The V and J ends lost 6 bases and 0 bases respectively, with 14 bases between them. CDR3 in amino acids: CASRGEGPLNTEAFF. CDR3 nucleotide sequence: TGCGCCAGCAGGGGGGAGGGACCCTTGAACACTGAAGCTTTCTTT.

This clonotype was seen ten or more times. This chain connects TRBV28 to TRBJ1-4; D is undetermined. The germline V gene encodes CDR1 MDHEN and CDR2 SYDVKM. There are 14 residues in the CDR3. Deletions cut 1 base from V and 6 bases from J, with 9 bases between. CDR3 DNA: TGTGCCAGCAGTTTATCGGGAGGACATGAAAAACTGTTTTTT. Translated, it gives CASSLSGGHEKLFF.

A word on this clonotype: Being one base from a much bigger clone, this may be a read error. This chain connects TRBV2 to TRBJ1-4; D gene ambiguous. Germline V lookup: CDR1 SNHLY, CDR2 FYNNEI. This CDR3 contains 17 residues. The ends were cut back, 11 bases at V and 0 bases at J, with 22 bases in the middle. CDR3 sequence (DNA): TGTGCCGCCAGCAGAGATTCCCAGCTCACAACTAATGAAAAACTGTTTTTT. It translates to CAASRDSQLTTNEKLFF.

This clonotype was counted many times. This chain connects TRBV3-1 to TRBJ2-7, with D perhaps TRBD2 (5 bases). V was clipped by 1 base and J by 7 bases, with 14 bases between them. The germline V gene has CDR1 LGHDT and CDR2 YNNKEL (reference sequence). The CDR3 has 14 residues. The CDR3 sequence is CASSQAGSGVEQYF. The CDR3 bases are TGTGCCAGCAGCCAAGCGGGCTCCGGGGTGGAGCAGTACTTC.

In its sample, this clonotype was seen many times. The CDR3 DNA sequence: TGTGCCTGGAGTGGGGGGACTAGCGGGAGAGGGGAGACCCAGTACTTC. It yields the protein CAWSGGTSGRGETQYF. This sequence joins TRBV30 and TRBJ2-5; 14 bases match TRBD2. The CDR3 totals 16 residues. J was trimmed by 5 bases and V by 1 base; bases with no gene match: 6. Per germline, CDR1 GTSNPN and CDR2 SVGIG (reference sequence).

This clonotype has at least ten counts. The chain recombines TRBV3-1 with TRBJ1-1, with D tentatively TRBD1 (6 bases). CDR1 is LGHDT, CDR2 YNNKEL, per germline (reference sequence). The CDR3 spans 17 residues. Trimming took 0 bases from V and 2 from J, leaving 16 bases between them. For the CDR3, the DNA is TGTGCCAGCAGCCAAGAAGGATCGGGGGCCTTCAACACTGAAGCTTTCTTT. Translating gives CASSQEGSGAFNTEAFF.

This clonotype was observed at least ten times. V usage is TRBV2 and J usage is TRBJ2-4; D uncertain. This CDR3 spans 15 amino acids. The V end lost 5 bases, the J end lost 0 bases, and 11 bases lay between the germline ends. CDR1 is SNHLY, CDR2 FYNNEI, per germline. CDR3 nucleotides: TGTGCCAGCAGTCTAAACGCTTTAGCCAAAAACATTCAGTACTTC. This sequence encodes CASSLNALAKNIQYF.

In its sample, this clonotype was seen a few times. V gene TRBV18 combines with J gene TRBJ2-5; TRBD1 aligns across 8 bases. CDR3 size: 15 residues. Germline V gene data show CDR1 as KGHSH and CDR2 as LQKENI. V lost 3 bases and J lost 2; bases outside the gene matches: 5. CDR3 loop: CASSPRTGPQETQYF. The CDR3 bases are TGTGCCAGCTCACCGAGGACAGGGCCTCAAGAGACCCAGTACTTC.

J is TRBJ2-3 and V is TRBV11-2; D possibly uses TRBD1 or TRBD2 (5 bases each). CDR3 length: 13 residues. Trimming took 6 bases from V and 2 from J, leaving 9 bases between them. CDR1 SGHAT and CDR2 FQNNGV come from the germline V gene. CDR3: CASSWGTTDTQYF. The CDR3 coding sequence is TGTGCCAGCAGTTGGGGGACCACAGATACGCAGTATTTT. The full variable domain, in which reference TRBV11-2 and TRBJ2-3 provide the parts outside the CDR3, is EAGVAQSPRYKIIEKRQSVAFWCNPISGHATLYWYQQILGQGPKLLIQFQNNGVVDDSQLPKDRFSAERLKGVDSTLKIQPAKLEDSAVYLCASSWGTTDTQYFGPGTRLTVL.